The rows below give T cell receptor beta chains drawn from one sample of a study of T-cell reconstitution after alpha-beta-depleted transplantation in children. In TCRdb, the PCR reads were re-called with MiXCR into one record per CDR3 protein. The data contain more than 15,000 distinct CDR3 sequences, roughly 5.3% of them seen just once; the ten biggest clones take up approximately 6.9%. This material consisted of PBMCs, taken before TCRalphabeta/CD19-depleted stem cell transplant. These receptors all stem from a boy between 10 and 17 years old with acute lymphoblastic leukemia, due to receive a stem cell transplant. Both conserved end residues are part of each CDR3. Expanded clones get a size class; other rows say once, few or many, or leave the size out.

CASALRGLDGELFF,TRBV7-9,TRBJ2-2,14,many
CASSLEDSYEQYF,TRBV5-1,TRBJ2-7,13,many
CASSEGPRQGYTF,TRBV11-2,TRBJ1-2,13,many
CASSFIGSRNTEAFF,TRBV28,TRBJ1-1,15,-
CASSPPGTGVNEQFF,TRBV7-3,TRBJ2-1,15,many
CATKNLTWNEQFF,TRBV14,TRBJ2-1,13,many
CASSKREGGNQPQHF,TRBV19,TRBJ1-5,15,many
CASSDGVSYNEQFF,TRBV2,TRBJ2-1,14,many
CASSFGLRREQYF,TRBV19,TRBJ2-7,13,many
CASSFSNQPQHF,TRBV28,TRBJ1-5,12,many
CASSFNSYEQYF,TRBV7-2,TRBJ2-7,12,many
CASVTPWGEQYF,TRBV7-9,TRBJ2-7,12,medium-sized
CASSLNGGSNEQFF,TRBV11-2,TRBJ2-1,14,many
CASSTGGFQETQYF,TRBV12-3/TRBV12-4,TRBJ2-5,14,medium-sized
CASSRPGAPNEQFF,TRBV7-9,TRBJ2-1,14,many
CASSSQTDEAFF,TRBV5-4,TRBJ1-1,12,many
CASSLRTRSSYNEQFF,TRBV11-3,TRBJ2-1,16,many
CASSQVDSRNEQFF,TRBV4-2,TRBJ2-1,14,many
CASYLTGWSNEQFF,TRBV28,TRBJ2-1,14,many
CSARVDPPGQPQHF,TRBV20-1,TRBJ1-5,14,many
CTSSPYSVNTEAFF,TRBV11-3,TRBJ1-1,14,-
CASSPRGQGATDTQYF,TRBV12-3/TRBV12-4,TRBJ2-3,16,medium-sized
CASSQDQSSYEQYF,TRBV4-3,TRBJ2-7,14,-
CASSLGLAGGDSYNEQFF,TRBV4-3,TRBJ2-1,18,many
CASSLGSGRAGADTQYF,TRBV7-2,TRBJ2-3,17,-
CASSARDRGNEKLFF,TRBV7-9,TRBJ1-4,15,many
CASSEPPDYGYTF,TRBV25-1,TRBJ1-2,13,many
CASSLSAGDYEQYF,TRBV7-9,TRBJ2-7,14,-
CASSLGYYEQYF,TRBV5-1,TRBJ2-7,12,many
CASSSRPSDREQYF,TRBV5-1,TRBJ2-7,14,many
CSVGASRQETQYF,TRBV29-1,TRBJ2-5,13,medium-sized
CASMWGLETQYF,TRBV21-1,TRBJ2-5,12,many
CASSLSTYSTDTQYF,TRBV7-2,TRBJ2-3,15,many
CASSVVEGEYTGELFF,TRBV9,TRBJ2-2,16,many